Sequencing of this TCR beta chain was carried out in a study of shared clonotypes between healthy human individuals. Study results and limitations: The low donor count limited represented genetic and exposure-history diversity.

Naive CD45RA+ and memory CD45RA-negative subsets were split from CD4+ cells. About this clone itself: As yet, its antigen is unknown. This sample includes further DNA sequences coding for the same CDR3.

It was across several immunoSEQ plates that each subset's genomic DNA was evenly split. Per sorted-subset replicate PCR, input was 200 to 250 ng DNA, representing about 32,000 T cell genomes. Sequencing was performed with immunoSEQ multiplex PCR; in TCRdb, only in-frame clones are kept and a portion is missing. The data contain 2 million to 3 million clones, more than 80% of them singletons. This sequence was found in a man younger than 35 in good health. Material for sequencing was naive CD4+ T cells sorted from blood. As for subset: CD45RA+ positively selected.

The CDR3 region is CASSTRTGNTEAFF. Written as DNA, the CDR3 is TGTGCCAGTAGTACCAGGACAGGAAACACTGAAGCTTTCTTT. The V call is TRBV19, the J call TRBJ1-1; 7 nucleotides line up with TRBD1. This CDR3 region has 14 residues. The trim removed 4 bases at V and 2 bases at J, leaving 4 bases unmatched. Germline CDR1 LNHDA, CDR2 SQIVND (reference sequence).